The next 10 T cell receptor beta chains were all read from a single sample in a study of blood T cells in healthy people across ages. Combining a sample-barcoded 5' primer with a J-beta primer mix, a second PCR ran for roughly 7 to 11 cycles. TCRdb processed the 5' RACE reads anew with MiXCR; each CDR3 protein has one entry. The data contain about 670,000 distinct CDR3 sequences, approximately 40% of them seen just once; the ten biggest clones take up around 30%. The sample consisted of blood. Every receptor here comes from an elderly man in good health.

This clonotype was seen repeatedly, ten times or more. The chain has TRBV29-1 and TRBJ2-1; the match to TRBD2 covers 7 bases. Germline assignment: CDR1 SQVTM and CDR2 ANQGSEA. This CDR3 region has 13 residues. V shed 4 bases and J 3 bases; nucleotides not matched to a gene: 3. CDR3 nucleotides: TGCAGCGTTGCCCAGCGGGGCTACAATGAGCAGTTCTTC. As protein: CSVAQRGYNEQFF.

This sequence joins TRBV29-1 and TRBJ2-4; D gene ambiguous. Trimming shortened V by 7 bases and J by 4 bases, and 11 bases separated the two germline ends. CDR3 size: 12 residues. Germline-derived CDR1 and CDR2 are SQVTM and ANQGSEA. CDR3 nucleotide sequence: TGCAGCGCTGTCCATGATAAAAACATTCAGTACTTC. Translated: CSAVHDKNIQYF.

A note on this clonotype: Compared with germline, one end of the junction differs, possibly owing to a read error. This sequence joins TRBV7-9 and TRBJ2-3; 12 bases match TRBD2. Germline-derived CDR1 and CDR2 are SEHNR and FQNEAQ (reference sequence). CDR3 size: 16 residues. In nucleotides, the CDR3 is TGTGCCAGCAGCCCGAGACTAGCGGGAGACACAGAGACGCAGTATTTT. Translated: CASSPRLAGDTETQYF.

Only a few counts were recorded for this clonotype. The V and J genes are TRBV25-1 and TRBJ2-5; 10 bases match TRBD2. CDR3 length: 16 amino acids. The J segment lost 4 bases and the V segment lost 2 bases, leaving 7 bases of the junction unmatched. From germline, CDR1 is MGHDK and CDR2 SYGVNS. CDR3 protein: CASSERSGGAGETQYF. The CDR3 DNA reads as TGTGCCAGCAGTGAACGAAGCGGGGGGGCGGGAGAGACCCAGTACTTC.

This clonotype was counted between two and nine times. DNA for the CDR3: TGTGCCAGCAGGGAAGGGACAGGGTGGCTTGGCTACACCTTC. This translates into CASREGTGWLGYTF. The chain couples TRBV6-5 to TRBJ1-2, with 9 nucleotides matching TRBD1. The CDR3 extends over 14 amino acids. V was clipped by 6 bases and J by 7 bases; unmatched bases: 9. CDR1 and CDR2 (germline): MNHEY, SVGAGI.

This clonotype was recorded a few times. This chain uses TRBV9 with TRBJ2-1; 8 bases line up with TRBD2. CDR1 and CDR2 (germline): SGDLS, YYNGEE. The J segment lost 1 base and the V segment lost 0 bases, leaving 3 bases of the junction unmatched. The CDR3 runs 16 residues. As DNA, the CDR3 is TGTGCCAGCAGCGTAGAAGGACTAGCTTCCTACAATGAGCAGTTCTTC. This sequence encodes CASSVEGLASYNEQFF.

The chain links TRBV14 to TRBJ2-7, with TRBD2 matching over 11 bases. TRBJ2-5 explains the end of the DNA better; the J call may be wrong. The CDR3 totals 16 residues. CDR1 and CDR2 from the germline V gene are SGHDN and FVKESK. DNA for the CDR3: TGTGCCAGCAGCAATAGCGGGAGGGCCCTTCCGGAGACCCAGTACTTC. Protein product: CASSNSGRALPETQYF.

This clonotype was counted at least ten times. This sequence joins TRBV6-1 and TRBJ2-1; 7 bases match TRBD2. The CDR3 extends over 15 amino acids. Trimming at V came to 9 bases and at J to 4 bases, leaving 12 bases not matched to a gene. Germline V lookup: CDR1 MNHNS, CDR2 SASEGT. The DNA of the CDR3 is TGTGCCAGTACAAAAGCGGGAACGTTATACAATGAGCAGTTCTTC. Translation: CASTKAGTLYNEQFF.

This clonotype was counted between two and nine times. The chain employs TRBV6-5 and TRBJ2-3, with 8 positions matching TRBD2. The germline V gene has CDR1 MNHEY and CDR2 SVGAGI. J gave up 4 bases and V 6 bases, and 6 bases lay outside the gene matches. CDR3 size: 14 residues. The DNA for the CDR3 is TGTGCCAGCAGGCAAGCGGGAGCCTCAGATACGCAGTATTTT. Its protein is CASRQAGASDTQYF.

This sequence joins TRBV6-6 and TRBJ2-1, with 7 bases aligning to TRBD1. The CDR3 runs 12 residues. J lost 6 bases, V lost 10 bases, and 6 bases had no gene match. From germline, CDR1 is MNHNY and CDR2 SVGAGI (reference sequence). The CDR3 loop reads CAIQGFTNEQFF. In nucleotides, the CDR3 is TGTGCCATACAGGGGTTCACCAATGAGCAGTTCTTC.